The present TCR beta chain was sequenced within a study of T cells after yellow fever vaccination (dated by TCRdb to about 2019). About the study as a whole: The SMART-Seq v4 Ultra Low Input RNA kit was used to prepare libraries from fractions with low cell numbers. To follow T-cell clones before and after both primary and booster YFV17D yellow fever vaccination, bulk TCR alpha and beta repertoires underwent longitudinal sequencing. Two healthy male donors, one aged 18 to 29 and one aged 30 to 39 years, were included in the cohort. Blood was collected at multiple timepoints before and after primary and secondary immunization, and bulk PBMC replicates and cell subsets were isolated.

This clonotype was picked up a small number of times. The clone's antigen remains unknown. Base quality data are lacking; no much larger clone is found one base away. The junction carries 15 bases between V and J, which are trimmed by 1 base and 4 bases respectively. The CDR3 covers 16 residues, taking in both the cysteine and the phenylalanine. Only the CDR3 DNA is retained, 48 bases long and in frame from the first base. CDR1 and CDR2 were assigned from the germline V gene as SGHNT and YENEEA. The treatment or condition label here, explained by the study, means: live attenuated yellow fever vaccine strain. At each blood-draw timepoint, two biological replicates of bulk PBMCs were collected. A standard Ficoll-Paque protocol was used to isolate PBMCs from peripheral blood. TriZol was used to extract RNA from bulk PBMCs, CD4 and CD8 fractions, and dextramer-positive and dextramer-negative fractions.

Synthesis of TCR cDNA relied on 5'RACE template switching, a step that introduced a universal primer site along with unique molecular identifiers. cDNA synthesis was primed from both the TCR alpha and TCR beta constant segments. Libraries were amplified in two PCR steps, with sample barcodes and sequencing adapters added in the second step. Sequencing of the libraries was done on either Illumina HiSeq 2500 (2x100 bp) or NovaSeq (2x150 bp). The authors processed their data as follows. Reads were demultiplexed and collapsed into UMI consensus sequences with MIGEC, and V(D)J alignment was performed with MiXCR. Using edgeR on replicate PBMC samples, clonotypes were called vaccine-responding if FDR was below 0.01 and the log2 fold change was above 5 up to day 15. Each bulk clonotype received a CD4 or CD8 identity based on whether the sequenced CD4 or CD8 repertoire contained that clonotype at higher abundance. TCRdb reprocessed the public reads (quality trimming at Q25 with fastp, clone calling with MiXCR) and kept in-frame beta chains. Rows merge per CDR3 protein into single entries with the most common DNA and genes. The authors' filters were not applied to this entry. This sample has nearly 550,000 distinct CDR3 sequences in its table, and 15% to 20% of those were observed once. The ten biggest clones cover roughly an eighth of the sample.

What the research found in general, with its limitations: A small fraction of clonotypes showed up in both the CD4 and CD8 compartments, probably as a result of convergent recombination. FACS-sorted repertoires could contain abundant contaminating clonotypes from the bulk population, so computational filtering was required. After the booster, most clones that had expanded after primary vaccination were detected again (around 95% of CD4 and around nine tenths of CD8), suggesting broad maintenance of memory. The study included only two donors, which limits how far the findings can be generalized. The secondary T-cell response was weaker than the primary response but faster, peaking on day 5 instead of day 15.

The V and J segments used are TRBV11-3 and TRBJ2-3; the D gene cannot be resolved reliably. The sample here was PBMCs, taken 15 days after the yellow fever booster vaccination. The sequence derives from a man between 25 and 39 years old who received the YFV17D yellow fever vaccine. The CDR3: CASSLGVGSGADTQYF. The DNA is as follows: TGTGCCAGCAGCTTAGGAGTTGGTTCTGGGGCAGATACGCAGTATTTT.